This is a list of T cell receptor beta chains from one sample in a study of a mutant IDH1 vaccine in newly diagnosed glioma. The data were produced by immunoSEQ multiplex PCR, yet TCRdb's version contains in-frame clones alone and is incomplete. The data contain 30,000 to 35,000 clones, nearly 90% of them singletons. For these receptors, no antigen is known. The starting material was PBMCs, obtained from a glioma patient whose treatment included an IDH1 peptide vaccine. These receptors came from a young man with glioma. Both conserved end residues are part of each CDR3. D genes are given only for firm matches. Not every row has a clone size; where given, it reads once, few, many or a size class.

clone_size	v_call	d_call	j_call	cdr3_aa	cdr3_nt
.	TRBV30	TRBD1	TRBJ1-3	CAFFPRQGSGNTIYF	TGTGCCTTTTTTCCCAGACAGGGCTCTGGAAACACCATATATTTT
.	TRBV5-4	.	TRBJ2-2	CASSLEQGLVSLDTGELFF	TGTGCCAGCAGCTTGGAGCAGGGGCTAGTATCCCTCGACACCGGGGAGCTGTTTTTT
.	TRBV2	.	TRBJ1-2	CASSDRFAGGGYTF	TGTGCCAGCAGTGACCGGTTCGCTGGGGGTGGCTACACCTTC
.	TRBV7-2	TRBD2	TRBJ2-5	CASSLEGPGGAQYF	TGTGCCAGCAGCTTAGAGGGTCCCGGGGGGGCCCAGTACTTC
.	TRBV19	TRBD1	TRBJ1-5	CASRTWTGTPGQPQHF	TGTGCCAGTAGGACCTGGACAGGGACCCCCGGCCAGCCCCAGCATTTT
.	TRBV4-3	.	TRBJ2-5	CASSQESDRRKTQYF	TGCGCCAGCAGCCAAGAATCGGATCGAAGAAAGACCCAGTACTTC
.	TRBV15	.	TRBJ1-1	CATSRPPEDPGNTEAFF	TGTGCCACCAGCAGACCCCCTGAGGACCCCGGGAACACTGAAGCTTTCTTT
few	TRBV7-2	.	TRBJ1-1	CASSFGGLNTEAFF	TGTGCCAGCAGCTTTGGCGGCCTGAACACTGAAGCTTTCTTT
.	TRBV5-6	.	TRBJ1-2	CASSLGHAGTSDGYTF	TGTGCCAGCAGCTTGGGCCACGCAGGGACTTCGGATGGCTACACCTTC
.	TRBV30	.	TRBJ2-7	CAWSPGPGAYEQYF	TGTGCCTGGAGTCCGGGGCCAGGGGCCTACGAGCAGTACTTC
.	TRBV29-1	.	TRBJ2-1	CSVETGHHYNEQFF	TGCAGCGTTGAGACGGGACACCACTACAATGAGCAGTTCTTC
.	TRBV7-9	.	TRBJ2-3	CASSPSVGATDTQYF	TGTGCCAGCAGCCCGTCGGTAGGGGCGACAGATACGCAGTATTTT
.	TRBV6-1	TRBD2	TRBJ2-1	CASRAGTSVYNEQFF	TGTGCCAGCAGGGCCGGGACTAGCGTATACAATGAGCAGTTCTTC
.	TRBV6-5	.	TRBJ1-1	CASGLLAEAFF	TGTGCCAGCGGATTGTTGGCTGAAGCTTTCTTT
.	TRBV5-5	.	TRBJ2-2	CASSPLSGTRGGAGELFF	TGTGCCAGCAGCCCCCTCTCTGGGACCCGAGGTGGTGCCGGGGAGCTGTTTTTT
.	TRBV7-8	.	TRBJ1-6	CASSPGGTTNSPLHF	TGTGCCAGCAGCCCCGGGGGGACGACAAATTCACCCCTCCACTTT
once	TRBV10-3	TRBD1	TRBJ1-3	CAISESGQARGNTIYF	TGTGCCATCAGTGAGTCGGGACAGGCCAGAGGAAACACCATATATTTT
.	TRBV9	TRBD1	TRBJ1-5	CASSVASGQGSLLNQPQHF	TGTGCCAGCAGCGTAGCTTCCGGACAGGGGTCCCTCCTTAATCAGCCCCAGCATTTT
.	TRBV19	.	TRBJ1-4	CASSLRDEKLFF	TGTGCCAGTTCGTTGAGGGATGAAAAACTGTTTTTT
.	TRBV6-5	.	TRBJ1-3	CASSYSPGSAGNTIYF	TGTGCCAGCAGTTACTCCCCAGGGTCAGCTGGAAACACCATATATTTT
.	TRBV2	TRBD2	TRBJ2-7	CASSLTSGRAYEQYF	TGTGCCAGCAGTCTTACTAGCGGGAGGGCCTACGAGCAGTACTTC
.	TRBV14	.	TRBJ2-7	CASSQAARGRRSYEQYF	TGTGCCAGCAGCCAAGCGGCGCGGGGACGGCGGTCCTACGAGCAGTACTTC
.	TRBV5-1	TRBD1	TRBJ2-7	CASPGQGPYF	TGCGCCAGCCCGGGACAGGGACCGTACTTC
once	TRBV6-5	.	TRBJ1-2	CASSYAGGYGYTF	TGTGCCAGCAGTTACGCCGGTGGGTATGGCTACACCTTC
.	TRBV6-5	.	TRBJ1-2	CASWAVSYGYTF	TGTGCCAGTTGGGCAGTCTCCTATGGCTACACCTTC
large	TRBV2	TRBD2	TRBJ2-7	CASSESWGLAAISTYEQYF	TGTGCCAGCAGTGAATCTTGGGGACTAGCGGCCATCAGCACCTACGAGCAGTACTTC
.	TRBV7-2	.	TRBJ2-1	CASSLWGNEQFF	TGTGCCAGCAGCTTGTGGGGGAATGAGCAGTTCTTC
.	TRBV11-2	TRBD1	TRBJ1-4	CASSSSLTGVREKLFF	TGTGCCAGCAGCTCCTCACTGACAGGGGTTAGGGAAAAACTGTTTTTT
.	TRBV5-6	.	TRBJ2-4	CASSLGGTLAKNIQYF	TGTGCCAGCAGCTTGGGCGGGACACTAGCCAAAAACATTCAGTACTTC
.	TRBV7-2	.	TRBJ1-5	CASSLEGALGQPQHF	TGTGCCAGCAGCTTAGAAGGGGCGTTGGGTCAGCCCCAGCATTTT
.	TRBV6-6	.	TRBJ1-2	CASSYSGRNYGYTF	TGTGCCAGCAGTTACTCGGGCCGAAACTATGGCTACACCTTC
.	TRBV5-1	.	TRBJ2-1	CASSFWSLGDEQFF	TGCGCCAGCAGCTTTTGGTCTTTGGGCGATGAGCAGTTCTTC
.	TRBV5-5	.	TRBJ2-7	CASSLSWGYEQYF	TGTGCCAGCAGCTTATCCTGGGGGTACGAGCAGTACTTC
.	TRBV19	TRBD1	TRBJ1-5	CASSVDRGENQPQHF	TGTGCCAGTAGTGTCGACAGGGGGGAAAATCAGCCCCAGCATTTT
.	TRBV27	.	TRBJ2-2	CASSFNLGGELFF	TGTGCCAGCAGTTTTAACCTTGGCGGGGAGCTGTTTTTT
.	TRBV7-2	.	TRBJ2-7	CASSLVSGPDEQYF	TGTGCCAGCAGCTTAGTCTCGGGTCCGGACGAGCAGTACTTC
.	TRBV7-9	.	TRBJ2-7	CASSPSGSMAYEQYF	TGTGCCAGCAGCCCCTCGGGCTCGATGGCCTACGAGCAGTACTTC
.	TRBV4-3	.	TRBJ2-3	CASSQEGSTDTQYF	TGCGCCAGCAGCCAAGAGGGAAGCACAGATACGCAGTATTTT
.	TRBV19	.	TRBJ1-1	CASSTRAPNTEAFF	TGTGCCAGTAGTACTCGTGCCCCGAACACTGAAGCTTTCTTT
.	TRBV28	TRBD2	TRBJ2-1	CASSRGLAGAAQFF	TGTGCCAGCAGCAGGGGACTAGCGGGAGCGGCGCAGTTCTTC
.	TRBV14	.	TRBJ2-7	CASAKGGAYEQYF	TGTGCCAGTGCGAAGGGGGGGGCCTACGAGCAGTACTTC
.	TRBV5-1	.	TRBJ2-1	CASSSRGERNNEQFF	TGCGCCAGCAGCTCAAGGGGGGAGCGGAACAATGAGCAGTTCTTC